One sample yielded the 19 T cell receptor beta chains listed below, sequenced in a study of cytomegalovirus exposure and HLA in healthy donors. A multiplex PCR was run with 60 Vbeta primers and 13 Jbeta primers. Data came from immunoSEQ multiplex PCR; TCRdb stores just in-frame clones and leaves some out. The sample includes approximately 100,000 clones, around three quarters of them seen just once. Sequencing was done on a sample of PBMCs. The receptors come from a female donor in good health and CMV-seronegative.

This clone was observed a single time. V usage is TRBV7-9 and J usage is TRBJ1-1, with D perhaps TRBD1 (6 bases). The germline V gene has CDR1 SEHNR and CDR2 FQNEAQ (reference sequence). V shed 5 bases and J shed 3 bases, with 13 bases lying between them. CDR3 size: 14 residues. The CDR3: CASSANSGDTEAFF. The CDR3, as DNA: TGTGCCAGCAGCGCGAACTCAGGGGACACTGAAGCTTTCTTT.

CDR3 DNA: TGTGCCAGCAGCTTACGGGATGGGGTACCCCACTATGGCTACACCTTC. Translated: CASSLRDGVPHYGYTF. V gene TRBV7-8 combines with J gene TRBJ1-2; D unclear. CDR3 length: 16 residues. The ends were cut back, 2 bases at V and 3 bases at J, with 16 bases in the middle. CDR1 is SGHVS and CDR2 is FQNEAQ in the germline V gene.

This clone turned up a few times. The V call is TRBV19, the J call TRBJ2-7, with 8 bases matching TRBD2. Germline V gene lookup returns CDR1 LNHDA and CDR2 SQIVND (reference sequence). The junction had 9 bases not matched to a gene; V was cut back by 5 bases and J by 3 bases. The CDR3 runs 15 residues. The CDR3, as DNA: TGTGCCAGTAGTCCGCGGGGTAGCGGGGACTACGAGCAGTACTTC. Encoded protein: CASSPRGSGDYEQYF.

V gene TRBV27 combines with J gene TRBJ2-7, with 9 bases identical to TRBD1. From germline, CDR1 is MNHEY and CDR2 SMNVEV (reference sequence). V was pared by 2 bases and J by 2 bases, with 1 base of the junction left unmatched. The CDR3 is 14 amino acids. The CDR3 bases are TGTGCCAGCAGTTTAACAGGGGGCCCCTACGAGCAGTACTTC. Amino acids: CASSLTGGPYEQYF.

Points on this clone: One end of the junction does not line up with germline, which may come from a read error. V is TRBV7-9 and J is TRBJ1-2; possibly TRBD1 for D (5 bases). The CDR3 runs to 13 residues. The V gene's germline CDR1 is SEHNR and CDR2 FQNEAQ (reference sequence). The CDR3 is CSSSLAGGYGYTF. In DNA, the CDR3 is TGTTCCAGCAGCTTAGCGGGGGGCTATGGCTACACCTTC.

This clone was seen only a few times. The chain carries TRBV29-1 and TRBJ1-1; 9 nucleotides agree with TRBD1. Germline trimming cut 7 bases from V and 7 bases from J; bases unmatched to any gene: 7. The CDR3 extends over 12 amino acids. CDR1 and CDR2 (germline): SQVTM, ANQGSEA. The CDR3 DNA follows: TGCAGCGCAGGGACAGGGATCCTTGAAGCTTTCTTT. Residues: CSAGTGILEAFF. Using reference TRBV29-1 and TRBJ1-1 for the parts outside the CDR3, the full variable domain is SAVISQKPSRDICQRGTSLTIQCQVDSQVTMMFWYRQQPGQSLTLIATANQGSEATYESGFVIDKFPISRPNLTFSTLTVSNMSPEDSSIYLCSAGTGILEAFFGQGTRLTVV.

The chain recombines TRBV7-2 with TRBJ2-3; possibly TRBD2 for D (7 bases). The ends were cut back, 1 base at V and 0 bases at J, with 11 bases in the middle. Looked up from germline, CDR1 is SGHTA and CDR2 is FQGNSA. This CDR3 spans 16 amino acids. The CDR3 spells CASSLEGGRSTDTQYF. CDR3 coding DNA: TGTGCCAGCAGCTTAGAGGGGGGGCGTAGCACAGATACGCAGTATTTT.

V and J are TRBV19 and TRBJ2-2, with 7 bases aligning to TRBD2. This CDR3 is 16 amino acids long. The V segment lost 7 bases and the J segment 5 bases; nucleotides outside the gene matches: 13. Germline assignment: CDR1 LNHDA and CDR2 SQIVND (reference sequence). The CDR3 DNA follows: TGTGCCAGTAATGATCGCGGGGGAACGGGTACCGGGGAGCTGTTTTTT. Residues: CASNDRGGTGTGELFF.

The rearrangement uses TRBV2 and TRBJ1-2; possible D gene TRBD1, 5 bases. V lost 4 bases to trimming and J lost 5 bases, with 23 bases between them. Germline V gene lookup returns CDR1 SNHLY and CDR2 FYNNEI. The CDR3 spans 17 residues. CDR3 coding DNA: TGTGCCAGCAGTGCACTCCGGGGAGGGGCCGATGGGTATGGCTACACCTTC. Protein: CASSALRGGADGYGYTF.

This clone was seen a few times. V usage is TRBV5-1 and J usage is TRBJ1-1; 10 nucleotides agree with TRBD1. V shed 3 bases, J shed 6 bases, and the junction held 5 bases outside the gene matches. CDR3 length equals 14 residues. Germline V CDR1 and CDR2: SGHRS, YFSETQ. CDR3 nucleotide sequence: TGCGCCAGCAGCTGGGACAGGGGAAGGGCTGAAGCTTTCTTT. Translating gives CASSWDRGRAEAFF. Looking up the rest from reference TRBV5-1 and TRBJ1-1 gives the full variable domain: KAGVTQTPRYLIKTRGQQVTLSCSPISGHRSVSWYQQTPGQGLQFLFEYFSETQRNKGNFPGRFSGRQFSNSRSEMNVSTLELGDSALYLCASSWDRGRAEAFFGQGTRLTVV.

This rearrangement joins TRBV15 to TRBJ1-2, with 10 positions matching TRBD1. The junction had 6 bases not matched to a gene; V was cut back by 0 bases and J by 11 bases. The CDR3 totals 14 residues. In germline, CDR1 is LNHNV, CDR2 YYDKDF (reference sequence). CDR3 DNA sequence: TGTGCCACCAGCAGAGAGCAAGGACAGGGGGAGTACACCTTC. Translated: CATSREQGQGEYTF.

The genes are TRBV4-1 and TRBJ2-1; D remains unclear. Per germline, CDR1 MGHRA and CDR2 YSYEKL. The CDR3 runs to 11 residues. The V end lost 1 base, the J end lost 8 bases, and 3 bases lay between the germline ends. The CDR3 sequence: CASSQGDEQFF. The CDR3 DNA sequence: TGCGCCAGCAGCCAAGGCGATGAGCAGTTCTTC.

Written as DNA, the CDR3 is TGTGCCAGCAGTCCCCCCGAGGGCCTAGAAGAGACCCAGTACTTC. Protein sequence: CASSPPEGLEETQYF. This chain joins TRBV5-6 and TRBJ2-5; D might be TRBD2 (5 bases). The CDR3 sequence is 15 residues long. Germline CDR1 SGHDT, CDR2 YYEEEE. The germline V and J ends were trimmed by 5 bases and 3 bases, with 17 bases remaining between them.

This clone was detected a few times. The chain is built from TRBV6-1 and TRBJ1-1; 8 bases line up with TRBD1. Unmatched junction bases numbered 9, after V lost 5 bases and J lost 4 bases. Germline V gene lookup returns CDR1 MNHNS and CDR2 SASEGT. This CDR3 is built from 15 residues. This CDR3 is CASSRRGQGATEAFF. In DNA, the CDR3 is TGTGCCAGCAGTAGGCGTGGACAGGGTGCCACTGAAGCTTTCTTT.

The V call is TRBV19, the J call TRBJ2-7; D gene uncertain. With 2 bases removed from V and 2 bases from J, the gap between germline ends came to 13 bases. This CDR3 is built from 15 residues. Germline lookup yields CDR1 LNHDA and CDR2 SQIVND (reference sequence). The CDR3 reads CASSIFFAAAYEQYF. In DNA form, the CDR3 reads TGTGCCAGTAGTATATTTTTCGCGGCCGCCTACGAGCAGTACTTC.

V usage is TRBV15 and J usage is TRBJ2-1, with 8 bases fitting TRBD2. J was trimmed by 9 bases and V by 7 bases; bases with no gene match: 11. Germline V gene sequence: CDR1 LNHNV, CDR2 YYDKDF (reference sequence). This CDR3 is built from 14 residues. The CDR3 sequence: CATTDPGLVSEQFF. Written as DNA, the CDR3 is TGTGCCACCACTGACCCGGGACTAGTGTCTGAGCAGTTCTTC.

This chain joins TRBV7-9 and TRBJ2-5, with D perhaps TRBD1 (6 bases). This CDR3 has 13 residues. The germline gives CDR1 SEHNR, CDR2 FQNEAQ (reference sequence). V dropped 7 bases and J dropped 2 bases, with 11 bases sitting between them. The chain's CDR3 is CASNRDGQETQYF. As DNA, the CDR3 is TGTGCCAGCAACAGGGACGGACAAGAGACCCAGTACTTC.

V gene TRBV28 combines with J gene TRBJ1-1; no clear D gene. The germline V gene has CDR1 MDHEN and CDR2 SYDVKM. This CDR3 comprises 13 residues. Trimming shortened V by 6 bases and J by 1 base, and 9 bases separated the two germline ends. The CDR3 sequence: CASRVVGNTEAFF. CDR3 DNA sequence: TGTGCCAGCAGGGTCGTCGGGAACACTGAAGCTTTCTTT.

This clone was recorded a few times. The gene calls are TRBV6-5 and TRBJ2-3, with unresolved D. The length of the CDR3 is 13 residues. Trimming removed 10 bases at V and 6 bases at J, with 17 bases between. Germline CDR1 reads MNHEY; CDR2 reads SVGAGI. CDR3 region: CATLKPPSDTQYF. DNA for the CDR3: TGTGCCACCCTTAAGCCTCCCTCGGATACGCAGTATTTT.